The 9 T cell receptor beta chains below come from one sample, sequenced in a study. TCRdb passed the RT-PCR reads through MiXCR, listing each CDR3 protein once. The sample consists of about 680,000 distinct CDR3 sequences, 14% of them appearing once. Source material: memory CD4+ T cells from blood. The source is a female donor in good health, serving as a healthy control.

Many counts were recorded for this clonotype. This chain joins TRBV30 and TRBJ2-7, with D possibly matching TRBD1 (6 bases). This CDR3 has 14 amino acids. The V end was cut by 6 bases, the J end by 3 bases, with 18 bases between. Germline V gene lookup returns CDR1 GTSNPN and CDR2 SVGIG (reference sequence). CDR3 protein: CACNKPDRHYEQYF. In DNA, the CDR3 is TGTGCCTGCAACAAACCGGACAGACACTACGAGCAGTACTTC.

The V gene is TRBV7-2, the J gene TRBJ1-1; 9 bases align to TRBD1. Germline trimming cut 5 bases from V and 4 bases from J; bases unmatched to any gene: 5. This CDR3 has 14 amino acids. CDR1 and CDR2 from the germline V gene are SGHTA and FQGNSA. Here the CDR3 DNA reads TGTGCCAGCAGCGACAGGGGGGGAGGCACTGAAGCTTTCTTT. It is translated as CASSDRGGGTEAFF.

This clonotype was picked up a small number of times. V gene TRBV2 combines with J gene TRBJ1-4; D is uncertain. CDR1 is SNHLY, CDR2 FYNNEI, per germline. The CDR3 is 13 amino acids. Trimming took off 2 bases at V and 8 bases at J, with 9 bases between the two ends. In DNA, the CDR3 is TGTGCCAGCAGTGAACGGTGGGCCGAAAAACTGTTTTTT. Amino acid sequence: CASSERWAEKLFF.

The CDR3 sequence is CASSYTPWDTQYF. The CDR3 DNA follows: TGTGCCAGCAGTTACACCCCCTGGGATACGCAGTATTTT. The rearrangement uses TRBV6-2 or TRBV6-3 and TRBJ2-3, with D hard to call. CDR1 and CDR2 (germline): MNHEY, SVGEGT. This CDR3 region has 13 residues. With 2 bases removed from V and 6 bases from J, the gap between germline ends came to 9 bases.

This clonotype was seen a few times. The V gene is TRBV2, the J gene TRBJ1-2, with D perhaps matching TRBD1 (5 bases). Germline V lookup: CDR1 SNHLY, CDR2 FYNNEI. The CDR3 loop spans 13 amino acids. The V gene lost 6 bases and the J gene lost 8 bases, with 16 bases spanning the gap. In DNA form, the CDR3 reads TGTGCCAGCAGAGTCCAGGGCCTCGAGGGCTACACCTTC. Encoded protein: CASRVQGLEGYTF.

The table lists this clonotype with many counts. This rearrangement joins TRBV7-8 to TRBJ1-1; D might be TRBD1 (6 bases). Trimming removed 4 bases from V and 5 bases from J, with 20 bases in between. This CDR3 is 16 amino acids long. Per germline, CDR1 SGHVS and CDR2 FQNEAQ. The CDR3, as DNA: TGTGCCAGCAGCTACCAAGCGCCGGGAGGGGGGACTGAAGCTTTCTTT. Its protein is CASSYQAPGGGTEAFF. Complete variable domain (other parts from reference TRBV7-8 and TRBJ1-1): GAGVSQSPRYKVAKRGQDVALRCDPISGHVSLFWYQQALGQGPEFLTYFQNEAQLDKSGLPSDRFFAERPEGSVSTLKIQRTQQEDSAVYLCASSYQAPGGGTEAFFGQGTRLTVV.

This clonotype was detected ten times or more. CDR3 sequence: CASSLHGKENNEQFF. CDR3 nucleotides: TGTGCCAGCAGCTTACACGGCAAGGAGAATAATGAGCAGTTCTTC. This chain joins TRBV12-3 or TRBV12-4 and TRBJ2-1, with D uncertain. V was cut by 6 bases and J by 7 bases, with 19 bases left in between. This CDR3 contains 15 residues.

This rearrangement joins TRBV4-3 to TRBJ1-1, with D unclear. Germline V CDR1 and CDR2: LGHNA, YSLEER. V was clipped by 0 bases and J by 8 bases, with 10 bases between them. The CDR3 has 13 amino acids. DNA of the CDR3: TGCGCCAGCAGCCAAGAGAGGAGAGCCGAAGCTTTCTTT. Its protein is CASSQERRAEAFF.

The genes are TRBV5-1 and TRBJ2-1; D not certain. CDR3 length equals 14 residues. Germline V gene lookup returns CDR1 SGHRS and CDR2 YFSETQ. The ends were cut back, 4 bases at V and 0 bases at J, with 8 bases in the middle. The CDR3 loop is CASSELSSYNEQFF. DNA for the CDR3: TGCGCCAGCAGCGAATTGAGCTCCTACAATGAGCAGTTCTTC.